Presented here are 31 T cell receptor beta chains from one specimen sequenced in a study of CD8 T cells in Susac syndrome (dated by TCRdb to the late 2010s). Receptors were amplified or captured by the immunoSEQ multiplex PCR assay. RNA was extracted using the RNeasy kit, and roughly 0.45 to 1 ug of the RNA was reverse transcribed with random hexamers. TCRdb itself trimmed the public reads at Q25 with fastp, ran MiXCR and retained productive beta chains. Entries are consolidated by CDR3 protein sequence, retaining the most common genes and DNA. The sample contains about 120,000 distinct CDR3 sequences, less than 95% of them found a single time. The ten largest account for 0.095% to 0.1% of the sample. Sequenced: CD4+ T cells from PBMCs. The receptor source for this set is a human donor in good health.

The V and J genes are TRBV19 and TRBJ1-1; possibly TRBD1 for D (5 bases). Trimming left V 10 bases short and J 8 bases short, with 23 bases between. The germline V gene has CDR1 LNHDA and CDR2 SQIVND (reference sequence). The length of the CDR3 is 14 residues. The CDR3 loop reads CATGRGTPAREAFF. The CDR3 DNA reads as TGTGCCACCGGGAGGGGTACCCCCGCGCGAGAAGCTTTCTTT.

The V call is TRBV4-2, the J call TRBJ2-7; 10 bases fit TRBD2. Trimming cost V 4 bases and J 3 bases; bases outside gene matches: 9. CDR1 is LGHNA, CDR2 YNFKEQ, per germline. The CDR3 covers 16 residues. CDR3 nucleotides: TGTGCCAGCAGCCGTTCGGGGCCTAGCGGGAGCTACGAGCAGTACTTC. The encoded protein is CASSRSGPSGSYEQYF.

In DNA form, the CDR3 reads TGTGCCAGCAAACCGACAGGGCCAGTCTACGAGCAGTACTTC. Translated: CASKPTGPVYEQYF. The genes are TRBV2 and TRBJ2-7; 7 bases map to TRBD1. Germline V CDR1 and CDR2: SNHLY, FYNNEI. The V and J ends lost 7 bases and 3 bases, in that order; junction bases with no gene match: 9. This CDR3 comprises 14 residues.

This CDR3 reads CASTGDTRSQPQHF. Written as DNA, the CDR3 is TGTGCCAGCACCGGGGACACCCGGAGTCAGCCCCAGCATTTT. The V gene is TRBV7-2, the J gene TRBJ1-5; D may be TRBD1 (6 bases). This CDR3 has 14 amino acids. Trimming removed 7 bases from V and 6 bases from J, with 16 bases in between. CDR1 is SGHTA and CDR2 is FQGNSA in the germline V gene.

The chain uses TRBV27 and TRBJ2-2; D is tentatively TRBD1 or TRBD2 (6 bases each). Germline V gene sequence: CDR1 MNHEY, CDR2 SMNVEV (reference sequence). There are 15 residues in the CDR3. Trimming stripped 2 bases from V and 5 bases from J, with 12 bases between. The CDR3 sequence: CASSLRGRETGELFF. CDR3 in DNA: TGTGCCAGCAGTTTACGGGGGCGCGAAACCGGGGAGCTGTTTTTT.

The count of this clonotype is one. The gene calls are TRBV28 and TRBJ1-6, with TRBD1 matching 7 bases. V lost 8 bases and J lost 7; bases outside the gene matches: 8. The CDR3 sequence is 14 residues long. CDR1 and CDR2 from the germline V gene are MDHEN and SYDVKM. The CDR3 here is CASGNQGQNSPLHF. The DNA for the CDR3 is TGTGCCAGCGGAAACCAGGGACAGAATTCACCCCTCCACTTT.

This chain joins TRBV9 and TRBJ2-2; D is ambiguous. Deletions cut 0 bases from V and 4 bases from J, with 4 bases between. CDR1 and CDR2 (germline): SGDLS, YYNGEE. The CDR3 contains 13 residues. The CDR3 bases are TGTGCCAGCAGCGTAGGGGTCACCGGGGAGCTGTTTTTT. Its protein is CASSVGVTGELFF.

The chain employs TRBV12-3 or TRBV12-4 and TRBJ2-7; TRBD1 is a possible D gene (5 bases). Trimming stripped 5 bases from V and 3 bases from J, with 20 bases between. CDR3 length equals 16 residues. The CDR3 protein is CASSLRSGQGRYEQYF. In DNA form, the CDR3 reads TGTGCCAGCAGTCTAAGAAGTGGGCAGGGCCGCTACGAGCAGTACTTC.

The chain employs TRBV2 and TRBJ2-7, with D tentatively TRBD2 (6 bases). This CDR3 has 14 amino acids. Germline assignment: CDR1 SNHLY and CDR2 FYNNEI. V was pared by 5 bases and J by 2 bases, with 13 bases between. Written as DNA, the CDR3 is TGTGCCAGCAGTCTGGGCGGGATCGCCTACGAGCAGTACTTC. Amino acid sequence: CASSLGGIAYEQYF.

The V gene is TRBV7-2, the J gene TRBJ2-1; either TRBD1 or TRBD2 may supply D (5 bases each). CDR3 size: 16 residues. Germline values: CDR1 SGHTA, CDR2 FQGNSA. Trimming removed 5 bases from V and 7 bases from J, with 21 bases in between. CDR3 nucleotides: TGTGCCAGCAGCCCGACCCATCGTTATTGGGGGAATGAGCAGTTCTTC. The encoded protein is CASSPTHRYWGNEQFF.

The genes are TRBV5-6 and TRBJ2-3, with D perhaps assigned TRBD1 or TRBD2 (5 bases each). This CDR3 is built from 15 residues. Trimming left V 0 bases short and J 3 bases short, with 11 bases between. The germline V gene has CDR1 SGHDT and CDR2 YYEEEE. Here the CDR3 DNA reads TGTGCCAGCAGCTTGGGAGGGGTGAAAACAGATACGCAGTATTTT. It yields the protein CASSLGGVKTDTQYF.

The chain joins TRBV5-1 to TRBJ1-2; 9 positions agree with TRBD1. Germline CDR1 is SGHRS and CDR2 is YFSETQ. The CDR3 spans 13 residues. J lost 8 bases, V lost 3 bases, and 5 bases had no gene match. The CDR3 bases are TGCGCCAGCAGCTGGACAGGGGAGGAGGGCTACACCTTC. Its protein product is CASSWTGEEGYTF.

CDR3 region: CASRGGGTSGYTQYF. CDR3 sequence (DNA): TGTGCCAGCAGGGGGGGAGGGACTAGCGGCTATACGCAGTATTTT. The chain links TRBV12-3 or TRBV12-4 to TRBJ2-3, with 11 bases fitting TRBD2. The CDR3 has 15 amino acids. V lost 6 bases, J lost 7 bases, and 9 bases stayed unmatched.

The chain uses TRBV24-1 and TRBJ2-7; no definite D call. The germline V and J ends were trimmed by 9 bases and 6 bases, with 17 bases remaining between them. The V gene's germline CDR1 is KGHDR and CDR2 SFDVKD. The CDR3 consists of 13 residues. The CDR3 protein is CATSNGPFGEQYF. Written as DNA, the CDR3 is TGTGCCACCTCGAACGGGCCCTTTGGCGAGCAGTACTTC.

The chain joins TRBV19 to TRBJ1-5; TRBD1 matches at 9 bases. The CDR3 is 13 amino acids. V dropped 9 bases and J dropped 6; count of bases not matched to a gene: 6. Per the germline V gene, CDR1 is LNHDA and CDR2 is SQIVND (reference sequence). The CDR3 sequence is CASEDRGGQPQHF. The CDR3 DNA follows: TGTGCCAGCGAGGACAGGGGCGGTCAGCCCCAGCATTTT.

The CDR3 sequence is CASSRTEGDTQYF. In DNA, the CDR3 is TGTGCCAGCAGTAGGACAGAAGGAGATACGCAGTATTTT. The J gene is TRBJ2-3, the V gene TRBV2; TRBD1 is a possible D gene (6 bases). The V and J ends lost 5 bases and 5 bases respectively, with 11 bases between them. Germline V gene data show CDR1 as SNHLY and CDR2 as FYNNEI. The CDR3 has 13 amino acids.

This sequence joins TRBV30 and TRBJ1-3, with D hard to call. The CDR3 sequence is 15 residues long. V dropped 0 bases and J dropped 3 bases, with 12 bases sitting between them. CDR1 and CDR2 (germline): GTSNPN, SVGIG (reference sequence). The CDR3 bases are TGTGCCTGGAGTGTGGTGGAGGGCATTGGAAACACCATATATTTT. Translated, it gives CAWSVVEGIGNTIYF.

The chain couples TRBV10-3 to TRBJ2-4, with 7 positions matching TRBD2. There are 14 residues in the CDR3. The trim removed 3 bases at V and 7 bases at J, leaving 6 bases unmatched. Germline V gene data show CDR1 as ENHRY and CDR2 as SYGVKD. CDR3 nucleotides: TGTGCCATCAGTGACAGCGGGGAGCCCAACATTCAGTACTTC. The encoded protein is CAISDSGEPNIQYF.

The chain employs TRBV10-3 and TRBJ2-7, with D tentatively TRBD2 (5 bases). The V and J ends lost 4 bases and 2 bases respectively, with 9 bases between them. The germline V gene encodes CDR1 ENHRY and CDR2 SYGVKD. The CDR3 loop spans 13 amino acids. CDR3 bases: TGTGCCATCAGTGGGAGCGGCACCTACGAGCAGTACTTC. Amino acids: CAISGSGTYEQYF.

V gene TRBV12-3 or TRBV12-4 combines with J gene TRBJ2-6; D might be TRBD2 (5 bases). This CDR3 has 16 residues. Deletions cut 6 bases from V and 0 bases from J, with 12 bases between. The CDR3 loop is CASRPRGSSGANVLTF. The CDR3 coding sequence is TGTGCCAGCAGACCACGGGGAAGCTCTGGGGCCAACGTCCTGACTTTC.

The chain uses TRBV6-6 and TRBJ2-4; maybe TRBD1 (7 bases). V shed 5 bases and J shed 7 bases, with 18 bases lying between them. Germline loops: CDR1 MNHNY, CDR2 SVGAGI (reference sequence). The CDR3 runs 15 residues. The CDR3 region has the DNA TGTGCCAGCAGTCCCCAGGGGGGAATTGGGAACATTCAGTACTTC. Its protein product is CASSPQGGIGNIQYF.

Only one count was recorded for this clonotype. The CDR3 loop reads CASSMGLSLPDTQYF. The CDR3 region has the DNA TGTGCCAGTAGTATGGGACTATCCCTCCCTGATACGCAGTATTTT. The gene calls are TRBV19 and TRBJ2-3; 7 bases agree with TRBD2. V dropped 3 bases and J dropped 6; count of bases not matched to a gene: 9. Germline V gives CDR1 LNHDA, CDR2 SQIVND (reference sequence). The CDR3 has 15 residues.

CDR3: CASSATENTEAFF. CDR3 bases: TGTGCCAGCAGTGCGACAGAGAACACTGAAGCTTTCTTT. V usage is TRBV2 and J usage is TRBJ1-1, with D perhaps TRBD1 (5 bases). V was clipped by 4 bases and J by 1 base, with 7 bases between them. The CDR3 sequence is 13 residues long. Germline V gene sequence: CDR1 SNHLY, CDR2 FYNNEI. Full variable domain (outside the CDR3, taken from reference TRBV2 and TRBJ1-1): EPEVTQTPSHQVTQMGQEVILRCVPISNHLYFYWYRQILGQKVEFLVSFYNNEISEKSEIFDDQFSVERPDGSNFTLKIRSTKLEDSAMYFCASSATENTEAFFGQGTRLTVV.

This chain joins TRBV7-2 and TRBJ2-7; D unclear. CDR1 SGHTA and CDR2 FQGNSA come from the germline V gene. This CDR3 region has 15 residues. Deletions cut 6 bases from V and 2 bases from J, with 17 bases between. In nucleotides, the CDR3 is TGTGCCAGCAGTAGAGTTGAAGGGCCTACCTACGAGCAGTACTTC. Its translation is CASSRVEGPTYEQYF.

This sequence joins TRBV5-6 and TRBJ2-7; 10 bases are a match to TRBD2. The trim removed 4 bases at V and 6 bases at J, leaving 7 bases unmatched. Germline loops: CDR1 SGHDT, CDR2 YYEEEE. CDR3 length: 14 residues. The CDR3 spells CASSLAGAFGEQYF. The CDR3 DNA reads as TGTGCCAGCAGCCTAGCGGGAGCCTTCGGCGAGCAGTACTTC.

This chain joins TRBV20-1 and TRBJ1-5; 8 nucleotides match TRBD1. The CDR3 has 15 amino acids. CDR1 and CDR2 from the germline V gene are DFQATT and SNEGSKA (reference sequence). The V and J ends lost 7 bases and 7 bases, in that order; junction bases with no gene match: 15. The CDR3 sequence is CSGEKRDRGGQPQHF. CDR3 DNA sequence: TGCAGTGGAGAGAAGCGCGACAGGGGAGGACAGCCCCAGCATTTT.

V is TRBV28 and J is TRBJ1-4; D is unclear. This CDR3 region has 15 residues. V was pared by 6 bases and J by 0 bases, with 11 bases between. CDR1 MDHEN and CDR2 SYDVKM come from the germline V gene. The CDR3 DNA sequence: TGTGCCAGCAGGATCCGCGTCGCAACTAATGAAAAACTGTTTTTT. Amino acid sequence: CASRIRVATNEKLFF.

The V gene is TRBV13, the J gene TRBJ2-7; D is undetermined. This CDR3 contains 15 residues. Germline V gene sequence: CDR1 PRHDT, CDR2 FYEKMQ (reference sequence). V lost 4 bases and J 0 bases, leaving 13 bases between the germline ends. CDR3 residues: CASSSLGRNSYEQYF. The DNA for the CDR3 is TGTGCCAGCAGCTCCCTTGGGCGGAACTCCTACGAGCAGTACTTC.

V is TRBV7-9 and J is TRBJ2-7; D not certain. The ends were cut back, 4 bases at V and 2 bases at J, with 15 bases in the middle. The CDR3 loop spans 15 amino acids. CDR1 is SEHNR, CDR2 FQNEAQ, per germline (reference sequence). The CDR3, as DNA: TGTGCCAGCAGCTCGCAGGTTCCTTCCGCCTACGAGCAGTACTTC. This codes for CASSSQVPSAYEQYF. Looking up the rest from reference TRBV7-9 and TRBJ2-7 gives the full variable domain: DTGVSQNPRHKITKRGQNVTFRCDPISEHNRLYWYRQTLGQGPEFLTYFQNEAQLEKSRLLSDRFSAERPKGSFSTLEIQRTEQGDSAMYLCASSSQVPSAYEQYFGPGTRLTVT.

V usage is TRBV6-1 and J usage is TRBJ1-5, with a tentative D call TRBD1 (5 bases). V was trimmed by 2 bases and J by 4 bases, leaving 9 bases between them. This CDR3 is 14 amino acids long. Germline CDR1 MNHNS, CDR2 SASEGT. CDR3 in DNA: TGTGCCAGCAGTGAATTGGGGGGTAATCAGCCCCAGCATTTT. As protein: CASSELGGNQPQHF.

The rearrangement uses TRBV12-3 or TRBV12-4 and TRBJ1-1; no clear D gene. CDR3 length: 15 amino acids. Trimming took 6 bases from V and 5 from J, leaving 19 bases between them. DNA for the CDR3: TGTGCCAGCAGCCCCCGAGAAAGGGAGCGGACTGAAGCTTTCTTT. Translated, it gives CASSPRERERTEAFF.